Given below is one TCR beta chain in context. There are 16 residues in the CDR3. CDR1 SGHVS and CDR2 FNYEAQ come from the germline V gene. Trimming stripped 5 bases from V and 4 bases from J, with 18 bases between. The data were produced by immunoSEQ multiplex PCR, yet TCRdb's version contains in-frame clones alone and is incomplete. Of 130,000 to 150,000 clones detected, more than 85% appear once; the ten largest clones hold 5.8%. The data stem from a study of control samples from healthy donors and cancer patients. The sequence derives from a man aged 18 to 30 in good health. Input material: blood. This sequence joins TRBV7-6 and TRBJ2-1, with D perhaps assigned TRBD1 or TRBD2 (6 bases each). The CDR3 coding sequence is TGTGCCAGCAGCCCGGGCGGAGGGGGAATATACAATGAGCAGTTCTTC. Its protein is CASSPGGGGIYNEQFF.